This T cell receptor (beta chain) appears in the sequencing data of a study of blood T cells in healthy people across ages. Study-wide points: Unsorted PBMC material precluded a definitive naive versus antigen-experienced comparison. Expanded clonotype shifts may have been confounded, as the donors had an unknown CMV status. Among T cells, TCR beta diversity per million cells dropped roughly linearly as age rose.

Notes on this clonotype: No antigen is known for it.

Primers used in a second PCR of roughly 6 to 12 cycles were a sample-barcoded 5' primer and a J-beta primer mix. A 12-random-nucleotide template-switch adaptor tagged each cDNA molecule. MiXCR, applied by TCRdb to the 5' RACE reads, yields one record per CDR3 protein. Of around 1,900,000 distinct CDR3 sequences listed, roughly two fifths are singletons. This CDR3 spans 16 amino acids. Germline CDR1 reads KGHSH; CDR2 reads LQKENI. J lost 4 bases, V lost 3 bases, and 10 bases had no gene match. The source of this sequence is a human donor in good health. This chain links TRBV18 with TRBJ2-3; 7 nucleotides agree with TRBD1. Sequencing used blood. In DNA, the CDR3 is TGTGCCAGCTCACCGGACTCATACAGGGGACCAGATACGCAGTATTTT. Translation gives CASSPDSYRGPDTQYF. The variable domain in full, completed from reference TRBV18 and TRBJ2-3, reads NAGVMQNPRHLVRRRGQEARLRCSPMKGHSHVYWYRQLPEEGLKFMVYLQKENIIDESGMPKERFSAEFPKEGPSILRIQQVVRGDSAAYFCASSPDSYRGPDTQYFGPGTRLTVL.